This section outlines one T cell receptor (beta chain) sequence together with its context. Its antigen is not identified. These data are taken from a study of T cell responses to AZD1222 COVID-19 vaccine. Broader study findings: Only five or six AZD1222 recipients tested seropositive at baseline. Clonal diversity was possibly underestimated, and the donors were mostly white British, with more females.

TCRdb keeps only in-frame clones here, not all; method: immunoSEQ multiplex PCR. Among some 280,000 clones listed, approximately 94% were seen once. Some second doses came at about 4 weeks and others at about 12 weeks; these were pooled. The CDR3 has 17 amino acids. Unmatched junction bases numbered 12, after V lost 4 bases and J lost 3 bases. Germline lookup yields CDR1 LGHDT and CDR2 YNNKEL (reference sequence). This clonotype was obtained from an adult who received the AZD1222 COVID-19 vaccine. The chain joins TRBV3-1 (or the pseudogene TRBV3-2) to TRBJ1-5; 7 nucleotides agree with TRBD1. Specimen: peripheral blood, collected 28 days after the second AZD1222 dose. The DNA for the CDR3 is TGTGCCAGCAGCCGGGGGGCAGGGGGAGTTACCAATCAGCCCCAGCATTTT. Encoded protein: CASSRGAGGVTNQPQHF.